This T cell receptor (beta chain) appears in the sequencing data of a study of control samples from healthy donors and cancer patients. Germline V CDR1 and CDR2: SGDLS, YYNGEE. V was pared by 3 bases and J by 3 bases, with 9 bases between. The CDR3 consists of 13 residues. Some clones are missing from TCRdb's copy, which holds only in-frame ones; the method was immunoSEQ multiplex PCR. The repertoire consists of 53,000 or so clones, with around 90% occurring once and the leading ten covering about an eighth. Sequencing was done on a sample of PBMCs. This clonotype was obtained from a man aged 60 to 75 with head and neck cancer. V is TRBV9 and J is TRBJ1-1, with D perhaps matching TRBD1 (5 bases). The CDR3 region is CASSAQADTEAFF. CDR3 nucleotides: TGTGCCAGCAGCGCACAGGCTGACACTGAAGCTTTCTTT.